This entry lists 19 T cell receptor beta chains sequenced from one sample in a study of blood T cell repertoires in COVID-19. The assay was immunoSEQ multiplex PCR, and TCRdb's table has in-frame clones only and misses some. This table has around 100,000 clones, 85% appearing once. The sequencing input was peripheral blood. The receptors stem from a human donor in a cohort sampled during active COVID-19.

This sequence joins TRBV19 and TRBJ2-7, with TRBD1 identical over 9 bases. The CDR3 is 14 amino acids. Trimming at V came to 6 bases and at J to 0 bases, leaving 3 bases not matched to a gene. CDR1 and CDR2 from the germline V gene are LNHDA and SQIVND (reference sequence). The CDR3 coding sequence is TGTGCCAGTAGGACAGGGGGTAGCTCCTACGAGCAGTACTTC. It is translated as CASRTGGSSYEQYF.

The chain has TRBV27 and TRBJ1-1; possible D gene TRBD1, 6 bases. Germline CDR1 is MNHEY and CDR2 is SMNVEV (reference sequence). The CDR3 runs to 14 residues. V lost 5 bases, J lost 0 bases, and 10 bases lay in between. CDR3 DNA: TGTGCCAGCAGTCAGGACAGATTGAACACTGAAGCTTTCTTT. It codes for CASSQDRLNTEAFF.

This clone was observed a few times. The chain recombines TRBV29-1 with TRBJ2-1; the D gene is possibly TRBD1 (5 bases). Germline CDR1 is SQVTM and CDR2 is ANQGSEA. Trimming cost V 4 bases and J 3 bases, with 10 bases left between them. The CDR3 runs 13 residues. The DNA of the CDR3 is TGCAGCGTTGCAGGACACCTCTACAATGAGCAGTTCTTC. As protein: CSVAGHLYNEQFF.

This chain joins TRBV4-3 and TRBJ2-5; D possibly corresponds to TRBD2 (6 bases). Germline values: CDR1 LGHNA, CDR2 YSLEER. V lost 1 base and J 5 bases, leaving 23 bases between the germline ends. The CDR3 has 18 residues. CDR3 DNA sequence: TGCGCCAGCAGCCAAGGGCTCAGCTTCGACTCCGCGGGGGAGACCCAGTACTTC. Amino acids: CASSQGLSFDSAGETQYF.

The chain recombines TRBV5-1 with TRBJ1-5; 7 positions agree with TRBD1. Germline V gives CDR1 SGHRS, CDR2 YFSETQ. J was trimmed by 2 bases and V by 5 bases; bases with no gene match: 7. The CDR3 consists of 15 residues. The CDR3: CASSRTGDGNQPQHF. The CDR3 nucleotides are TGCGCCAGCAGTCGAACAGGGGATGGCAATCAGCCCCAGCATTTT.

This clone came up a few times. This rearrangement joins TRBV7-8 to TRBJ2-3, with TRBD2 matching 9 bases. The CDR3 is made up of 15 amino acids. Germline assignment: CDR1 SGHVS and CDR2 FQNEAQ. After removal of 5 bases from V and 3 bases from J, the junction contained 6 bases not matched to a gene. CDR3 nucleotide sequence: TGTGCCAGCAGCCTCCAGGGACTAGCTACAGATACGCAGTATTTT. This sequence encodes CASSLQGLATDTQYF. The whole variable domain, remainder taken from reference TRBV7-8 and TRBJ2-3, is GAGVSQSPRYKVAKRGQDVALRCDPISGHVSLFWYQQALGQGPEFLTYFQNEAQLDKSGLPSDRFFAERPEGSVSTLKIQRTQQEDSAVYLCASSLQGLATDTQYFGPGTRLTVL.

This sequence joins TRBV7-8 and TRBJ2-3, with 9 bases that match TRBD1. The germline V gene has CDR1 SGHVS and CDR2 FQNEAQ. V shed 5 bases, J shed 5 bases, and the junction held 14 bases outside the gene matches. The CDR3 consists of 17 residues. DNA of the CDR3: TGTGCCAGCAGCCGACGCCCGGGACAGGGATTAATAGATACGCAGTATTTT. This sequence encodes CASSRRPGQGLIDTQYF.

The V gene is TRBV6-5, the J gene TRBJ2-5, with TRBD1 matching over 7 bases. CDR3 length: 14 residues. Germline loops: CDR1 MNHEY, CDR2 SVGAGI. The trim removed 4 bases at V and 4 bases at J, leaving 6 bases unmatched. CDR3 amino acids: CASSFRQGRETQYF. The CDR3 nucleotides read TGTGCCAGCAGTTTCCGACAGGGCCGAGAGACCCAGTACTTC.

This rearrangement joins TRBV4-1 to TRBJ1-2; 9 bases match TRBD1. Germline V lookup: CDR1 MGHRA, CDR2 YSYEKL. J was trimmed by 6 bases and V by 4 bases; bases with no gene match: 15. The CDR3 contains 17 residues. CDR3 sequence reads: CASSLSERTGEVNGYTF. In nucleotides, the CDR3 is TGCGCCAGCAGCCTCTCAGAGCGGACAGGGGAAGTTAATGGCTACACCTTC.

CDR3 DNA: TGTGCCAGACCGACAGGCCCCCCAAACTATGGCTACACCTTC. Its protein product is CARPTGPPNYGYTF. V gene TRBV27 combines with J gene TRBJ1-2, with D perhaps TRBD1 (6 bases). The germline V gene encodes CDR1 MNHEY and CDR2 SMNVEV (reference sequence). The CDR3 is made up of 14 amino acids. V shed 9 bases and J shed 2 bases, with 16 bases lying between them.

The chain uses TRBV11-2 and TRBJ2-7, with 11 nucleotides matching TRBD2. Unmatched junction bases numbered 13, after V lost 5 bases and J lost 4 bases. The CDR3 contains 17 residues. The germline V gene has CDR1 SGHAT and CDR2 FQNNGV. DNA of the CDR3: TGTGCCAGCAGCCGTACCGATACTAGCGGGAGATTTTACGAGCAGTACTTC. This codes for CASSRTDTSGRFYEQYF.

The rearrangement links TRBV6-2 or TRBV6-3 to TRBJ2-3, with TRBD2 matching over 9 bases. The CDR3 has 16 amino acids. Germline lookup yields CDR1 MNHEY and CDR2 SVGEGT. V lost 0 bases and J lost 3; bases outside the gene matches: 4. The CDR3 region is CASSYSSGRRTDTQYF. Here the CDR3 DNA reads TGTGCCAGCAGTTACTCTAGCGGGAGAAGGACAGATACGCAGTATTTT.

This clone was counted only a few times. This CDR3 is also generated by other DNA sequences in the sample. The chain is built from TRBV6-2 or TRBV6-3 and TRBJ1-2; no clear D. The germline V gene encodes CDR1 MNHEY and CDR2 SVGEGT. CDR3 size: 13 residues. Between the trimmed V and J ends, which lost 4 bases and 4 bases, there was a span of 10 bases. The CDR3 region is CASSFGGLYGYTF. CDR3 bases: TGTGCCAGCAGTTTCGGCGGACTCTATGGCTACACCTTC.

The rearrangement uses TRBV16 and TRBJ1-3; the D gene is possibly TRBD1 (6 bases). V was cut by 2 bases and J by 4 bases, with 12 bases left in between. This CDR3 has 15 amino acids. CDR1 and CDR2 from the germline V gene are KGHSY and FQNENV. The CDR3 here is CASSQRGASGNTIYF. CDR3 nucleotides: TGTGCCAGCAGCCAACGGGGGGCCTCGGGAAACACCATATATTTT.

The V and J genes are TRBV19 and TRBJ2-7; 10 nucleotides line up with TRBD1. V dropped 7 bases and J dropped 0; count of bases not matched to a gene: 6. Germline lookup yields CDR1 LNHDA and CDR2 SQIVND (reference sequence). The CDR3 runs to 15 residues. DNA for the CDR3: TGTGCCAGTACGAGGGGACAGGGGTTCTCCTACGAGCAGTACTTC. Translated: CASTRGQGFSYEQYF.

The chain has TRBV7-6 and TRBJ2-7; TRBD2 agrees at 8 bases. V shed 6 bases, J shed 1 base, and the junction held 5 bases outside the gene matches. This CDR3 is built from 14 residues. CDR1 and CDR2 from the germline V gene are SGHVS and FNYEAQ. The CDR3 loop is CASSPGGISYEQYF. CDR3 sequence (DNA): TGTGCCAGCAGTCCGGGGGGGATTTCCTACGAGCAGTACTTC.

This chain joins TRBV19 and TRBJ1-5; a possible D gene is TRBD1 (5 bases). The CDR3 loop spans 15 amino acids. The V end was cut by 4 bases, the J end by 2 bases, with 12 bases between. CDR1 LNHDA and CDR2 SQIVND come from the germline V gene (reference sequence). The CDR3 coding sequence is TGTGCCAGTAGTAGGGGACTCCCTGGCAATCAGCCCCAGCATTTT. Its protein product is CASSRGLPGNQPQHF.

This clone was detected once. V usage is TRBV27 and J usage is TRBJ1-6, with D unclear. The CDR3 is 13 residues long. Trimming pared 3 bases from V and 7 bases from J, leaving 7 bases between. Germline values: CDR1 MNHEY, CDR2 SMNVEV (reference sequence). The CDR3 nucleotides read TGTGCCAGCAGTTTGGCTGCAAATTCACCCCTCCACTTT. This gives the protein CASSLAANSPLHF.

The chain combines TRBV19 with TRBJ1-1, with D unresolved. Germline V gene lookup returns CDR1 LNHDA and CDR2 SQIVND (reference sequence). Trimming stripped 5 bases from V and 10 bases from J, with 20 bases between. The CDR3 has 14 residues. DNA of the CDR3: TGTGCCAGTAGTCCTAGACGCGGGGATCTTTCAGCTTTCTTT. Translated: CASSPRRGDLSAFF.